The 29 T cell receptor beta chains below were found in one sample sequenced in a study of blood T cell repertoires in COVID-19. TCRdb's copy holds only in-frame clones and misses some; the assay was immunoSEQ multiplex PCR. The sample lists roughly 46,000 clones; about 80% were seen once. Sample: peripheral blood. The receptor set was obtained from a man between 60 and 70 years old with acute or convalescent COVID-19.

This clone was counted only a few times. The chain combines TRBV21-1 with TRBJ1-1. TRBV21-1 is recorded as a pseudogene. This CDR3 region has 16 residues. This CDR3 reads CASSKVRGLRNTEAFF. CDR3 DNA: TGTGCCAGCAGCAAAGTGCGGGGGCTGAGGAACACTGAAGCTTTCTTT.

The V gene is TRBV6-6, the J gene TRBJ1-6; 8 nucleotides align to TRBD1. J was trimmed by 13 bases and V by 5 bases; bases with no gene match: 10. Germline V gene data show CDR1 as MNHNY and CDR2 as SVGAGI (reference sequence). The CDR3 has 14 residues. The CDR3 loop reads CASSRTGTGPPLHF. In nucleotides, the CDR3 is TGTGCCAGCAGTCGAACCGGGACAGGCCCCCCCCTCCACTTT.

V and J are TRBV24-1 and TRBJ2-1, with 9 nucleotides matching TRBD2. Unmatched junction bases numbered 7, after V lost 1 base and J lost 7 bases. Germline V gene data show CDR1 as KGHDR and CDR2 as SFDVKD. The CDR3 sequence is 16 residues long. CDR3 region: CATSDLYSGGLNEQFF. Written as DNA, the CDR3 is TGTGCCACCAGTGATTTATATAGCGGGGGTCTAAATGAGCAGTTCTTC.

In its sample, this clone was seen once. CDR3 residues: CASSPDRGQAFF. The CDR3 nucleotides read TGTGCCAGCAGCCCTGACAGGGGGCAGGCGTTCTTC. The gene calls are TRBV5-6 and TRBJ2-1; TRBD1 matches at 10 bases. CDR1 is SGHDT, CDR2 YYEEEE, per germline. Germline trimming cut 4 bases from V and 15 bases from J; bases unmatched to any gene: 7. The CDR3 sequence is 12 residues long.

The rearrangement uses TRBV5-1 and TRBJ2-1, with D maybe TRBD1 (6 bases). Germline V gene sequence: CDR1 SGHRS, CDR2 YFSETQ. Trimming pared 5 bases from V and 7 bases from J, leaving 10 bases between. There are 12 residues in the CDR3. CDR3 DNA: TGCGCCAGCAGGACCCAGGGGAATGAGCAGTTCTTC. Its protein product is CASRTQGNEQFF.

This sequence joins TRBV20-1 and TRBJ2-7; 7 nucleotides agree with TRBD1. The trim removed 5 bases at V and 3 bases at J, leaving 1 base unmatched. This CDR3 comprises 11 residues. The germline V gene encodes CDR1 DFQATT and CDR2 SNEGSKA (reference sequence). CDR3 nucleotides: TGCAGTGCTCACAGGGGCTACGAGCAGTACTTC. Amino acid sequence: CSAHRGYEQYF.

This chain links TRBV12-3 or TRBV12-4 with TRBJ2-1; the D is unclear. V was pared by 7 bases and J by 5 bases, with 6 bases between. CDR3 length equals 11 residues. This CDR3 reads CASIRDNEQFF. The CDR3 DNA reads TGTGCCAGCATTCGAGACAATGAGCAGTTCTTC.

This chain connects TRBV7-2 to TRBJ1-1; D call uncertain. V was pared by 1 base and J by 3 bases, with 12 bases between. Germline V gives CDR1 SGHTA, CDR2 FQGNSA. The CDR3 length is 15 residues. The CDR3 nucleotides read TGTGCCAGCAGCTTAGGCGGGGTAGGAGACACTGAAGCTTTCTTT. It codes for CASSLGGVGDTEAFF.

This rearrangement joins TRBV19 to TRBJ2-2, with 9 bases matching TRBD1. The CDR3 runs to 13 residues. V dropped 10 bases and J dropped 7; count of bases not matched to a gene: 7. CDR1 LNHDA and CDR2 SQIVND come from the germline V gene (reference sequence). The chain's CDR3 is CATGQGIGGELFF. Here the CDR3 DNA reads TGTGCCACTGGACAGGGGATTGGCGGGGAGCTGTTTTTT.

The CDR3 bases are TGCGCCAGCAGTGTGACTAGCGGGGGGGCCGGCGAGCAGTACTTC. Residues: CASSVTSGGAGEQYF. The chain joins TRBV10-2 to TRBJ2-7, with 14 bases that match TRBD2. With V trimmed by 4 bases and J by 6 bases, 5 bases remained unmatched. This CDR3 spans 15 amino acids. The germline gives CDR1 WSHSY, CDR2 SAAADI.

This CDR3 is CASSLAVGEIYEQYF. The CDR3 DNA is TGCGCCAGCAGCTTGGCCGTAGGGGAAATCTACGAGCAGTACTTC. J is TRBJ2-7 and V is TRBV5-1, with D possibly TRBD1 on 5 matching bases. CDR3 length: 15 residues. The V gene lost 0 bases and the J gene lost 3 bases, with 13 bases spanning the gap. Germline CDR1 reads SGHRS; CDR2 reads YFSETQ.

The chain couples TRBV5-1 to TRBJ1-6; a weak D match, TRBD1 (6 bases). With 1 base removed from V and 7 bases from J, the gap between germline ends came to 12 bases. Per the germline V gene, CDR1 is SGHRS and CDR2 is YFSETQ. The CDR3 covers 15 residues. DNA of the CDR3: TGCGCCAGCAGCTTGTATCAGGGGACCAATTCACCCCTCCACTTT. Residues: CASSLYQGTNSPLHF.

J is TRBJ1-2 and V is TRBV4-1; maybe TRBD1 (5 bases). The germline V and J ends were trimmed by 3 bases and 8 bases, with 16 bases remaining between them. The CDR3 totals 14 residues. CDR1 is MGHRA and CDR2 is YSYEKL in the germline V gene. The CDR3 nucleotides are TGCGCCAGCAGCCAGGGGGGTGGGGCTAGAGGCTACACCTTC. Translation gives CASSQGGGARGYTF.

The chain joins TRBV3-1 (or the pseudogene TRBV3-2) to TRBJ1-1; TRBD1 matches 7 bases. The junction had 11 bases not matched to a gene; V was cut back by 0 bases and J by 7 bases. The CDR3 is 16 residues long. CDR1 is LGHDT, CDR2 YNNKEL, per germline (reference sequence). The CDR3 DNA reads TGTGCCAGCAGCCAAGAGTATGAGGGGGCGGTTCTTGAAGCTTTCTTT. Translating gives CASSQEYEGAVLEAFF.

The rearrangement links TRBV3-1 (or the pseudogene TRBV3-2) to TRBJ1-2; 7 bases agree with TRBD1. CDR1 and CDR2 (germline): LGHDT, YNNKEL (reference sequence). This CDR3 region has 14 residues. The trim removed 3 bases at V and 6 bases at J, leaving 7 bases unmatched. In nucleotides, the CDR3 is TGTGCCAGCAGCCACCCCGGACAGGAGGATGGCTACACCTTC. This sequence encodes CASSHPGQEDGYTF.

The chain employs TRBV30 and TRBJ1-4, with 9 positions matching TRBD1. V shed 5 bases and J 0 bases; nucleotides not matched to a gene: 4. Germline V CDR1 and CDR2: GTSNPN, SVGIG (reference sequence). CDR3 size: 15 residues. The CDR3 spells CAWERQGATNEKLFF. The DNA of the CDR3 is TGTGCCTGGGAGAGACAGGGGGCAACTAATGAAAAACTGTTTTTT.

The gene calls are TRBV5-4 and TRBJ2-1, with D tentatively TRBD2 (5 bases). V lost 7 bases and J lost 4, with 9 bases in between. This CDR3 is built from 12 residues. Germline assignment: CDR1 SGHNT and CDR2 YYREEE (reference sequence). The CDR3 DNA follows: TGTGCCAGCGGATCGGGGTACAATGAGCAGTTCTTC. It encodes CASGSGYNEQFF.

This chain uses TRBV24-1 with TRBJ2-1; tentative D call: TRBD2 (6 bases). Germline assignment: CDR1 KGHDR and CDR2 SFDVKD. With 6 bases removed from V and 1 base from J, the gap between germline ends came to 12 bases. The CDR3 runs 15 residues. The CDR3 DNA sequence: TGTGCCACCAGTCACCCTAGCGAATCCTACAATGAGCAGTTCTTC. As protein: CATSHPSESYNEQFF.

This clone was seen more than once but under ten times. The chain joins TRBV4-1 to TRBJ1-1; D unclear. CDR1 MGHRA and CDR2 YSYEKL come from the germline V gene. The germline V and J ends were trimmed by 4 bases and 0 bases, with 12 bases remaining between them. The length of the CDR3 is 15 residues. Here the CDR3 DNA reads TGCGCCAGCAGCCCCCGGGAAGGGCTGAACACTGAAGCTTTCTTT. Translating gives CASSPREGLNTEAFF.

The chain combines TRBV7-2 with TRBJ1-4; no clear D. Trimming took off 1 base at V and 10 bases at J, with 16 bases between the two ends. This CDR3 comprises 15 residues. In germline, CDR1 is SGHTA, CDR2 FQGNSA. Here the CDR3 DNA reads TGTGCCAGCAGCTTAGAGGCGGGGATGAGGGTAAAACTGTTTTTT. It codes for CASSLEAGMRVKLFF.

This clone was detected only a few times. This rearrangement joins TRBV12-3 or TRBV12-4 to TRBJ1-2; D not certain. The CDR3 spans 13 residues. The ends were cut back, 10 bases at V and 5 bases at J, with 17 bases in the middle. The CDR3 is CATRPEGFYGYTF. In DNA form, the CDR3 reads TGTGCCACCCGACCTGAGGGTTTTTATGGCTACACCTTC.

V usage is TRBV6-5 and J usage is TRBJ2-3, with TRBD1 as a possible D gene (5 bases). In germline, CDR1 is MNHEY, CDR2 SVGAGI. Trimming cost V 5 bases and J 3 bases, with 9 bases left between them. This CDR3 spans 13 amino acids. CDR3 in amino acids: CASSPRETDTQYF. CDR3 sequence (DNA): TGTGCCAGCAGTCCCAGGGAAACAGATACGCAGTATTTT.

The chain carries TRBV28 and TRBJ1-2, with no clear D. The CDR3 is 17 residues long. V was clipped by 5 bases and J by 1 base, with 20 bases between them. The germline CDR1 and CDR2 sequences are MDHEN and SYDVKM. The CDR3 protein is CASSPFGRERGNYGYTF. In DNA form, the CDR3 reads TGTGCCAGCAGTCCGTTTGGCCGGGAAAGAGGTAACTATGGCTACACCTTC.

This chain joins TRBV30 and TRBJ1-3; D is ambiguous. The V gene lost 1 base and the J gene lost 1 base, with 5 bases spanning the gap. The CDR3 contains 13 residues. CDR1 and CDR2 (germline): GTSNPN, SVGIG (reference sequence). CDR3 DNA: TGTGCCTGGAGTGCCTATTCTGGAAACACCATATATTTT. Amino acid sequence: CAWSAYSGNTIYF.

V usage is TRBV6-5 and J usage is TRBJ2-7, with a possible D match to TRBD1 (6 bases). The V gene's germline CDR1 is MNHEY and CDR2 SVGAGI. Between the trimmed V and J ends, which lost 8 bases and 6 bases, there was a span of 17 bases. The CDR3 sequence is 13 residues long. This CDR3 is CASRDILSSEQYF. The DNA of the CDR3 is TGTGCCAGCCGGGACATCCTCTCAAGCGAGCAGTACTTC.

The V and J genes are TRBV6-5 and TRBJ2-5; TRBD1 is a possible D gene (5 bases). Germline CDR1 is MNHEY and CDR2 is SVGAGI. V shed 2 bases and J shed 2 bases, with 12 bases lying between them. The CDR3 runs 15 residues. CDR3 nucleotides: TGTGCCAGCAGTTACGGCCAGGGTCAACAAGAGACCCAGTACTTC. Translation gives CASSYGQGQQETQYF.

This chain uses TRBV18 with TRBJ1-1; D is unclear. The ends were cut back, 2 bases at V and 1 base at J, with 5 bases in the middle. The V gene's germline CDR1 is KGHSH and CDR2 LQKENI. The CDR3 is 13 residues long. CDR3 DNA: TGTGCCAGCTCACCAAACAGGAACACTGAAGCTTTCTTT. Translating gives CASSPNRNTEAFF.

This chain connects TRBV3-1 (or the pseudogene TRBV3-2) to TRBJ1-1; perhaps TRBD1 as D (5 bases). Germline CDR1 is LGHDT and CDR2 is YNNKEL (reference sequence). The CDR3 totals 14 residues. V dropped 1 base and J dropped 6 bases, with 12 bases sitting between them. CDR3 sequence reads: CASSQARAGAEAFF. The CDR3 DNA is TGTGCCAGCAGCCAAGCCCGTGCGGGGGCTGAAGCTTTCTTT.

V is TRBV4-3 and J is TRBJ2-3; TRBD2 aligns across 7 bases. Germline V gene data show CDR1 as LGHNA and CDR2 as YSLEER. After removal of 1 base from V and 4 bases from J, the junction contained 2 bases not matched to a gene. This CDR3 has 14 residues. The CDR3 nucleotides read TGCGCCAGCAGCCAAGCCCGGGGGGCAGATACGCAGTATTTT. It is translated as CASSQARGADTQYF.